These 12 T cell receptor beta chains were sequenced from one sample in a study of PD-1 blockade in classical Hodgkin lymphoma. Generated by immunoSEQ multiplex PCR, the TCRdb table keeps only in-frame clones and is missing some. The sample carries about 22,000 clones, 60% to 80% recorded once. Relapses following autologous stem cell transplantation were seen in all patients, with brentuximab vedotin exposure varying. The sequencing used peripheral blood mononuclear cells (PBMCs), collected at baseline. These receptor sequences come from a human donor with classical Hodgkin lymphoma.

This clone has more than one count but fewer than ten. This chain uses TRBV14 with TRBJ2-7; D uncertain. Germline assignment: CDR1 SGHDN and CDR2 FVKESK. Trimming removed 0 bases at V and 0 bases at J, with 9 bases between. The CDR3 length is 15 residues. CDR3 protein: CASSQDETSSYEQYF. The CDR3 DNA sequence: TGTGCCAGCAGCCAAGATGAGACAAGCTCCTACGAGCAGTACTTC.

This clone showed up just once. The chain is built from TRBV19 and TRBJ2-1; 9 nucleotides match TRBD1. CDR3 length equals 15 residues. Germline trimming cut 1 base from V and 5 bases from J; bases unmatched to any gene: 3. The germline V gene encodes CDR1 LNHDA and CDR2 SQIVND (reference sequence). The CDR3 nucleotides read TGTGCCAGTAGTATAGTTGGACAGGGGAACAATGAGCAGTTCTTC. Translating it yields CASSIVGQGNNEQFF. The full variable domain, completed using reference TRBV19 and TRBJ2-1, is DGGITQSPKYLFRKEGQNVTLSCEQNLNHDAMYWYRQDPGQGLRLIYYSQIVNDFQKGDIAEGYSVSREKKESFPLTVTSAQKNPTAFYLCASSIVGQGNNEQFFGPGTRLTVL.

V is TRBV10-3 and J is TRBJ1-2, with 9 positions matching TRBD1. The CDR3 loop spans 13 amino acids. Per the germline V gene, CDR1 is ENHRY and CDR2 is SYGVKD. Unmatched junction bases numbered 2, after V lost 4 bases and J lost 5 bases. The CDR3 DNA reads as TGTGCCATCAGTGGGACAGGGGAATATGGCTACACCTTC. Translated: CAISGTGEYGYTF.

This clone came up a few times. The chain carries TRBV19 and TRBJ1-1, with D unresolved. Germline CDR1 LNHDA, CDR2 SQIVND (reference sequence). The CDR3 loop spans 15 amino acids. Trimming took off 3 bases at V and 4 bases at J, with 15 bases between the two ends. The CDR3 DNA reads TGTGCCAGTAGTATGATTGAGGATCGTGGCACTGAAGCTTTCTTT. Translated, it gives CASSMIEDRGTEAFF.

The V gene is TRBV30, the J gene TRBJ2-5; D uncertain. V gave up 0 bases and J gave up 1 base, with 12 bases separating them. Germline CDR1 and CDR2: GTSNPN and SVGIG (reference sequence). The CDR3 has 15 amino acids. DNA for the CDR3: TGTGCCTGGAGTGTCAACCGTATGGCCCAAGAGACCCAGTACTTC. Encoded protein: CAWSVNRMAQETQYF.

The chain employs TRBV28 and TRBJ1-1; possibly TRBD1 for D (5 bases). Per the germline V gene, CDR1 is MDHEN and CDR2 is SYDVKM. Trimming left V 6 bases short and J 7 bases short, with 12 bases between. CDR3 size: 12 residues. The CDR3 DNA reads as TGTGCCAGCAGATCGGACAATATTGAAGCTTTCTTT. This gives the protein CASRSDNIEAFF.

Only a few counts were recorded for this clone. The V and J genes are TRBV7-2 and TRBJ2-2; 7 bases are shared with TRBD2. With V trimmed by 2 bases and J by 8 bases, 17 bases remained unmatched. The CDR3 contains 18 residues. CDR1 is SGHTA and CDR2 is FQGNSA in the germline V gene. CDR3 bases: TGTGCCAGCAGCTTAAGTACTCTCTGGGGGGGAAAGAAAGGGGAGCTGTTTTTT. Its protein product is CASSLSTLWGGKKGELFF. The full variable domain, in which reference TRBV7-2 and TRBJ2-2 provide the parts outside the CDR3, is GAGVSQSPSNKVTEKGKDVELRCDPISGHTALYWYRQSLGQGLEFLIYFQGNSAPDKSGLPSDRFSAERTGGSVSTLTIQRTQQEDSAVYLCASSLSTLWGGKKGELFFGEGSRLTVL.

The chain combines TRBV27 with TRBJ2-7; 8 bases map to TRBD1. Germline V gives CDR1 MNHEY, CDR2 SMNVEV (reference sequence). The CDR3 is 17 residues long. V gave up 6 bases and J gave up 5 bases; unmatched junction bases: 18. The CDR3 DNA reads TGTGCCAGCAGACCCTATCCCCGGACAGGGTTGAGTCACGAGCAGTACTTC. It is translated as CASRPYPRTGLSHEQYF.

This rearrangement joins TRBV7-9 to TRBJ1-1, with 8 bases fitting TRBD1. The CDR3 length is 16 residues. CDR1 is SEHNR, CDR2 FQNEAQ, per germline (reference sequence). J was trimmed by 5 bases and V by 1 base; bases with no gene match: 9. The CDR3, as DNA: TGTGCCAGCAGCTTAGTAGGGACAGGAGTTTGGACTGAAGCTTTCTTT. It codes for CASSLVGTGVWTEAFF.

The chain couples TRBV4-3 to TRBJ2-6; perhaps TRBD2 as D (6 bases). Germline lookup yields CDR1 LGHNA and CDR2 YSLEER. Trimming shortened V by 0 bases and J by 2 bases, and 8 bases separated the two germline ends. The CDR3 consists of 16 residues. The DNA of the CDR3 is TGCGCCAGCAGCCAAGATTGGGGGGCTGGGGCCAACGTCCTGACTTTC. This sequence encodes CASSQDWGAGANVLTF.

The chain carries TRBV9 and TRBJ1-2; no definite D call. CDR3 size: 14 residues. The V end was cut by 4 bases, the J end by 1 base, with 11 bases between. Germline CDR1 and CDR2: SGDLS and YYNGEE. The CDR3 DNA follows: TGTGCCAGCAGCTCCTTAGGGCTTAACTATGGCTACACCTTC. This encodes CASSSLGLNYGYTF.

This clone was counted between two and nine times. The V and J genes are TRBV4-2 and TRBJ2-7; 8 bases are a match to TRBD1. The CDR3 sequence is 16 residues long. Germline CDR1 and CDR2: LGHNA and YNFKEQ. V shed 0 bases and J 3 bases; nucleotides not matched to a gene: 7. The CDR3: CASSQERTGLNYEQYF. The CDR3 DNA sequence: TGTGCCAGCAGCCAAGAGCGGACAGGGTTGAACTACGAGCAGTACTTC.